This T cell receptor beta chain was found in a study of T-cell memory formation after mild COVID-19. Overall study context: The TCR clusters were mostly specific to one donor. Study conclusions and caveats: Nothing showed for sure that second-wave clones peaking on day 37 were SARS-CoV-2 specific. Contracting CD8+ clones were enriched in EMRA, CD4+ mainly in CM and EM.

This clonotype occurred a few times. The antigen is unknown. TCRdb re-called the 5' RACE reads with MiXCR, one entry per CDR3 protein. The sample includes roughly 170,000 distinct CDR3 sequences, approximately 17% of them seen just once. The CDR3 is made up of 11 amino acids. Germline-derived CDR1 and CDR2 are LNHNV and YYDKDF (reference sequence). The sample consisted of PBMCs or a T cell subset sorted from them (not recorded which). The V gene is TRBV15, the J gene TRBJ2-7; D perhaps matches TRBD2 (5 bases). The TCR sequence derives from a man aged 18 to 35 who had mild COVID-19 (a few samples of this study predate the infection). Cell type and time point are not known. CDR3 sequence reads: CATSRAATRGV. CDR3 nucleotides: TGTGCCACCAGCAGAGCGGCCACTAGAGGCGTC.